The present T cell receptor (beta chain) was sequenced within a study of early T cells in non-severe SARS-CoV-2 infection. TCRdb re-analysed the 5' RACE reads in MiXCR, keeping a single row per CDR3 protein. The sample records about 100,000 distinct CDR3 sequences, approximately 13% being singletons. This CDR3 comprises 12 residues. Looked up from germline, CDR1 is MNHNY and CDR2 is SVGAGI (reference sequence). V was pared by 2 bases and J by 14 bases, with 13 bases between. This clonotype was seen more than once but under ten times. This chain connects TRBV6-6 to TRBJ2-1, with D possibly matching TRBD1 (5 bases). The TCR comes from an adult who was a healthcare worker with PCR-confirmed SARS-CoV-2 infection or an uninfected control (not recorded which). The sample comprised whole blood. CDR3 sequence reads: CASSYAQGKEFF. The CDR3 nucleotides read TGTGCCAGCAGTTACGCTCAGGGTAAGGAGTTCTTC.